Presented here are 20 T cell receptor beta chains from one specimen sequenced in a study of naive and memory T cell subsets. Both TRBC1 and TRBC2 were covered by a beta constant-region primer of two equimolar oligonucleotides. Ligated cDNA was amplified by four rounds of PCR with nested alpha and beta constant-region primers and SP2. Each CDR3 protein gets one entry after TCRdb re-called the UMI-ligation and nested PCR reads with MiXCR. This table holds just over 80,000 distinct CDR3 sequences, around 9% found once. Sequenced: naive CD8+ T cells from blood. All receptors derive from a human donor in good health.

This clonotype came up many times. The V call is TRBV6-1, the J call TRBJ1-1; D gene unclear. CDR1 MNHNS and CDR2 SASEGT come from the germline V gene. The CDR3 contains 12 residues. V was clipped by 1 base and J by 10 bases, with 10 bases between them. Written as DNA, the CDR3 is TGTGCCAGCAGTGAAGAGCCGCGAGCAGCTTTCTTT. It codes for CASSEEPRAAFF.

This sequence joins TRBV7-8 and TRBJ2-1; the D is unclear. V lost 5 bases to trimming and J lost 4 bases, with 9 bases between them. The germline V gene has CDR1 SGHVS and CDR2 FQNEAQ. This CDR3 contains 13 residues. In nucleotides, the CDR3 is TGTGCCAGCAGCACCACTCGGTACAATGAGCAGTTCTTC. This encodes CASSTTRYNEQFF.

This clonotype turned up a few times. The rearrangement links TRBV28 to TRBJ2-1; D perhaps matches TRBD2 (6 bases). The CDR3 runs to 14 residues. V was clipped by 5 bases and J by 9 bases, with 17 bases between them. The germline gives CDR1 MDHEN, CDR2 SYDVKM. The CDR3 coding sequence is TGTGCCAGCAGTCTTAAGAGGACTAAGAGTGAGCAGTTCTTC. Translation gives CASSLKRTKSEQFF.

This clonotype was observed a few times. The CDR3 nucleotides read TGTGCCAGCAGTGACGACCGACGGTTCTCTGGAAACACCATATATTTT. Amino acids: CASSDDRRFSGNTIYF. This chain uses TRBV6-6 with TRBJ1-3, with D unresolved. Germline CDR1 reads MNHNY; CDR2 reads SVGAGI (reference sequence). The CDR3 is 16 residues long. V was clipped by 5 bases and J by 0 bases, with 14 bases between them.

This clonotype came up many times. J is TRBJ1-6 and V is TRBV7-2, with D unresolved. The germline V gene encodes CDR1 SGHTA and CDR2 FQGNSA. The CDR3 is made up of 13 amino acids. V lost 0 bases and J 11 bases, leaving 8 bases between the germline ends. The CDR3 DNA reads TGTGCCAGCAGCTTAGCAGGGTCGGCACCCCTCCACTTT. Amino acid sequence: CASSLAGSAPLHF. Based on the CDR3 plus reference TRBV7-2 and TRBJ1-6, the full variable domain is GAGVSQSPSNKVTEKGKDVELRCDPISGHTALYWYRQSLGQGLEFLIYFQGNSAPDKSGLPSDRFSAERTGGSVSTLTIQRTQQEDSAVYLCASSLAGSAPLHFGNGTRLTVT.

The table lists this clonotype with a few counts. The chain recombines TRBV11-1 with TRBJ2-7; possible D gene TRBD1, 6 bases. V gave up 2 bases and J gave up 4 bases, with 9 bases separating them. The CDR3 has 13 amino acids. Germline-derived CDR1 and CDR2 are SGHAT and FQDESV (reference sequence). The CDR3 DNA follows: TGTGCCAGCAGCTTAAAGGGGGTATACGAGCAGTACTTC. Protein: CASSLKGVYEQYF.

The chain is built from TRBV27 and TRBJ2-2; D is possibly TRBD1 (5 bases). The CDR3 is 14 residues long. Germline V lookup: CDR1 MNHEY, CDR2 SMNVEV (reference sequence). V was trimmed by 3 bases and J by 4 bases, leaving 9 bases between them. The CDR3 here is CASSFSGITGELFF. DNA for the CDR3: TGTGCCAGCAGTTTTTCAGGGATCACCGGGGAGCTGTTTTTT.

At least ten counts were recorded for this clonotype. The chain recombines TRBV18 with TRBJ2-5; D gene unclear. The CDR3 has 12 amino acids. Germline V CDR1 and CDR2: KGHSH, LQKENI. V lost 0 bases and J 4 bases, leaving 3 bases between the germline ends. This CDR3 reads CASSPPRETQYF. CDR3 DNA: TGTGCCAGCTCACCACCGAGAGAGACCCAGTACTTC. The full variable domain, rest sourced from reference TRBV18 and TRBJ2-5, is NAGVMQNPRHLVRRRGQEARLRCSPMKGHSHVYWYRQLPEEGLKFMVYLQKENIIDESGMPKERFSAEFPKEGPSILRIQQVVRGDSAAYFCASSPPRETQYFGPGTRLLVL.

This clonotype has a count of ten or more. V is TRBV20-1 and J is TRBJ2-1; 11 nucleotides line up with TRBD2. Germline CDR1 DFQATT, CDR2 SNEGSKA (reference sequence). Trimming took 4 bases from V and 7 from J; bases not matched to a gene: 9. This CDR3 has 15 amino acids. The CDR3 nucleotides are TGCAGTGCTAATCCGGGACTAGCGGTTGGGAATGAGCAGTTCTTC. Protein sequence: CSANPGLAVGNEQFF.

This clonotype appeared many times. The chain links TRBV28 to TRBJ1-5, with D unclear. Germline V lookup: CDR1 MDHEN, CDR2 SYDVKM. The CDR3 totals 11 residues. V was cut by 6 bases and J by 4 bases, with 4 bases left in between. The CDR3 DNA is TGTGCCAGCAGGGGGAATCAGCCCCAGCATTTT. This translates into CASRGNQPQHF.

This clonotype came up a few times. V gene TRBV29-1 combines with J gene TRBJ2-1; D might be TRBD2 (6 bases). Trimming shortened V by 4 bases and J by 5 bases, and 15 bases separated the two germline ends. The germline V gene has CDR1 SQVTM and CDR2 ANQGSEA. CDR3 length: 14 amino acids. The CDR3 loop reads CSVAGGNPNNEQFF. As DNA, the CDR3 is TGCAGCGTTGCTGGCGGGAACCCTAACAATGAGCAGTTCTTC.

The chain recombines TRBV3-1 with TRBJ2-1; 9 nucleotides match TRBD2. The CDR3 has 17 residues. Germline values: CDR1 LGHDT, CDR2 YNNKEL (reference sequence). Trimming took 0 bases from V and 7 from J; bases not matched to a gene: 10. This chain's CDR3 is CASSQDLSSGTGNEQFF. DNA of the CDR3: TGTGCCAGCAGCCAAGATCTATCTAGCGGGACCGGGAATGAGCAGTTCTTC.

The CDR3, as DNA: TGTGCCAGCAGCCTCGTGGGCTCCGCCTACGAGCAGTACTTC. This codes for CASSLVGSAYEQYF. This rearrangement joins TRBV7-9 to TRBJ2-7; no firm D call. The CDR3 extends over 14 amino acids. The V end lost 5 bases, the J end lost 2 bases, and 13 bases lay between the germline ends. The germline V gene encodes CDR1 SEHNR and CDR2 FQNEAQ (reference sequence).

Comments on this clonotype: This may be a read error, as it is one base from a much larger clone. The chain employs TRBV27 and TRBJ2-7; D is unresolved. Germline V CDR1 and CDR2: MNHEY, SMNVEV (reference sequence). This CDR3 is 14 amino acids long. Between the trimmed V and J ends, which lost 5 bases and 2 bases, there was a span of 13 bases. The DNA of the CDR3 is TGTGCCAGCAGTCCGTCGACTGACACCTACGAGCAGTACTTC. It translates to CASSPSTDTYEQYF.

There are many counts of this clonotype. The J gene is TRBJ2-3, the V gene TRBV2; 8 positions match TRBD1. Germline CDR1 SNHLY, CDR2 FYNNEI. The CDR3 loop spans 16 amino acids. V was pared by 8 bases and J by 4 bases, with 14 bases of the junction left unmatched. DNA for the CDR3: TGTGCCAGCCTATCGACAGGGACAGGTCAGGCAGATACGCAGTATTTT. Translating it yields CASLSTGTGQADTQYF.

This clonotype was seen more than once but under ten times. V and J are TRBV5-4 and TRBJ2-7; 9 bases are shared with TRBD1. V lost 2 bases to trimming and J lost 2 bases; unmatched junction nucleotides: 5. The length of the CDR3 is 15 residues. Germline V gives CDR1 SGHNT, CDR2 YYREEE (reference sequence). The CDR3 DNA sequence: TGTGCCAGCAGCTTTGGGACAGGGAACCCCTACGAGCAGTACTTC. It is translated as CASSFGTGNPYEQYF.

This clonotype was seen repeatedly, ten times or more. V and J are TRBV6-5 and TRBJ2-7, with a possible D match to TRBD2 (5 bases). CDR1 MNHEY and CDR2 SVGAGI come from the germline V gene. The CDR3 is 13 residues long. V was shortened by 7 bases and J by 3 bases, with 13 bases between the two germline ends. The CDR3 DNA is TGTGCCAGCAATCCCGGGGAGATCTACGAGCAGTACTTC. Protein sequence: CASNPGEIYEQYF.

This clonotype was seen a handful of times. The chain links TRBV20-1 to TRBJ1-5; no definite D call. CDR1 is DFQATT, CDR2 SNEGSKA, per germline (reference sequence). The CDR3 length is 14 residues. V lost 6 bases and J lost 4, with 16 bases in between. CDR3 protein: CSAPDKGVNQPQHF. The DNA of the CDR3 is TGCAGTGCCCCAGACAAGGGAGTAAATCAGCCCCAGCATTTT.

Ten or more counts support this clonotype. The J gene is TRBJ2-7, the V gene TRBV5-1; unclear D gene. Trimming stripped 0 bases from V and 4 bases from J, with 11 bases between. The CDR3 length is 14 residues. Per the germline V gene, CDR1 is SGHRS and CDR2 is YFSETQ. CDR3 nucleotide sequence: TGCGCCAGCAGCTTGGCCGGCGGAAAGTACGAGCAGTACTTC. As protein: CASSLAGGKYEQYF. Drawing the rest from reference TRBV5-1 and TRBJ2-7, the complete variable domain is KAGVTQTPRYLIKTRGQQVTLSCSPISGHRSVSWYQQTPGQGLQFLFEYFSETQRNKGNFPGRFSGRQFSNSRSEMNVSTLELGDSALYLCASSLAGGKYEQYFGPGTRLTVT.

V gene TRBV20-1 combines with J gene TRBJ2-3; no definite D call. In germline, CDR1 is DFQATT, CDR2 SNEGSKA (reference sequence). Trimming left V 0 bases short and J 1 base short, with 11 bases between. This CDR3 has 15 residues. The CDR3 bases are TGCAGTGCTAGAGAACCCCATGCGGGCACAGATACGCAGTATTTT. Translation: CSAREPHAGTDTQYF.